This is a list of T cell receptor beta chains from one sample in a study of blood T cell repertoires in COVID-19. Measured with immunoSEQ multiplex PCR; TCRdb has only the in-frame clones, and not every one. In the table there are about 210,000 clones, roughly 85% of which are singletons. The material sequenced was peripheral blood. These receptors all stem from a woman in her 70s with COVID-19, enrolled during active disease. The CDR3 runs from the conserved cysteine through the conserved F or W. The order of the fields is D gene, clone size, J gene, V gene, CDR3 protein, CDR3 DNA. D genes are given only for firm matches. Size is omitted from some rows. Given values are once, few, many or a class for expanded clones.

d_call: TRBD2; clone_size: NA; j_call: TRBJ2-3; v_call: TRBV9; cdr3_aa: CASRAGEGGADTQYF; cdr3_nt: TGTGCCAGCAGGGCCGGGGAGGGAGGGGCAGATACGCAGTATTTT
d_call: TRBD1; clone_size: few; j_call: TRBJ1-1; v_call: TRBV6-5; cdr3_aa: CASSPLRTGAEAFF; cdr3_nt: TGTGCCAGCAGCCCCCTCCGGACAGGGGCTGAAGCTTTCTTT
d_call: TRBD1; clone_size: NA; j_call: TRBJ1-6; v_call: TRBV5-1; cdr3_aa: CASSLAGGPNSPLHF; cdr3_nt: TGCGCCAGCAGCTTGGCAGGGGGTCCTAATTCACCCCTCCACTTT
d_call: TRBD1; clone_size: NA; j_call: TRBJ1-4; v_call: TRBV4-2; cdr3_aa: CASSQAPGGINEKLFF; cdr3_nt: TGTGCCAGCAGCCAAGCCCCAGGGGGCATTAATGAAAAACTGTTTTTT
d_call: TRBD1; clone_size: NA; j_call: TRBJ1-2; v_call: TRBV3-1/TRBV3-2; cdr3_aa: CASSPRDSGFGYTF; cdr3_nt: TGTGCCAGCAGCCCCCGGGACAGCGGCTTTGGCTACACCTTC
d_call: TRBD2; clone_size: NA; j_call: TRBJ2-7; v_call: TRBV11-2; cdr3_aa: CASSLWGGKGAEVYEQYF; cdr3_nt: TGTGCCAGCAGCTTATGGGGGGGTAAAGGGGCGGAAGTCTACGAGCAGTACTTC
d_call: TRBD2; clone_size: NA; j_call: TRBJ2-3; v_call: TRBV14; cdr3_aa: CASSQDRTSGFVTDTQYF; cdr3_nt: TGTGCCAGCAGCCAAGATCGAACTAGCGGTTTTGTCACAGATACGCAGTATTTT
d_call: NA; clone_size: NA; j_call: TRBJ1-1; v_call: TRBV6-5; cdr3_aa: CASSPRPGATEAFF; cdr3_nt: TGTGCCAGCAGTCCACGGCCGGGTGCCACTGAAGCTTTCTTT
d_call: TRBD1; clone_size: NA; j_call: TRBJ2-7; v_call: TRBV30; cdr3_aa: CAWANRDRVGSGQYF; cdr3_nt: TGTGCCTGGGCCAACCGGGACAGGGTAGGGTCAGGGCAGTACTTC
d_call: NA; clone_size: NA; j_call: TRBJ1-5; v_call: TRBV6-2/TRBV6-3; cdr3_aa: CASSYRVQRSSQPQHF; cdr3_nt: TGTGCCAGCAGTTATCGAGTACAGCGGTCTTCTCAGCCCCAGCATTTT
d_call: NA; clone_size: NA; j_call: TRBJ1-4; v_call: TRBV5-1; cdr3_aa: CASADRSNEKLFF; cdr3_nt: TGCGCCAGCGCGGACAGATCTAATGAAAAACTGTTTTTT
d_call: NA; clone_size: once; j_call: TRBJ2-1; v_call: TRBV7-3; cdr3_aa: CASSPTGTAASEQFF; cdr3_nt: TGTGCCAGCAGCCCAACGGGAACTGCCGCATCCGAGCAGTTCTTC
d_call: NA; clone_size: once; j_call: TRBJ1-1; v_call: TRBV29-1; cdr3_aa: CSVGGRGTYSEAFF; cdr3_nt: TGCAGCGTTGGCGGTCGCGGAACGTATTCTGAAGCTTTCTTT
d_call: NA; clone_size: NA; j_call: TRBJ2-1; v_call: TRBV9; cdr3_aa: CASSVALGEQFF; cdr3_nt: TGTGCCAGCAGCGTAGCGCTAGGCGAGCAGTTCTTC
d_call: TRBD1; clone_size: NA; j_call: TRBJ1-2; v_call: TRBV6-2/TRBV6-3; cdr3_aa: CASSYPTGDFYGYTF; cdr3_nt: TGTGCCAGCAGTTACCCGACAGGGGACTTCTATGGCTACACCTTC
d_call: NA; clone_size: NA; j_call: TRBJ1-2; v_call: TRBV29-1; cdr3_aa: CSVDEVPGHTRGYGYTF; cdr3_nt: TGCAGCGTTGACGAAGTACCGGGACATACAAGAGGCTATGGCTACACCTTC
d_call: TRBD1; clone_size: NA; j_call: TRBJ1-4; v_call: TRBV28; cdr3_aa: CASSPQGAEDEKLFF; cdr3_nt: TGTGCCAGCAGTCCACAGGGGGCGGAGGATGAAAAACTGTTTTTT
d_call: TRBD1; clone_size: NA; j_call: TRBJ1-1; v_call: TRBV7-3; cdr3_aa: CASSQPTGEGTEAFF; cdr3_nt: TGTGCCAGCAGCCAACCGACAGGGGAGGGCACTGAAGCTTTCTTT
d_call: NA; clone_size: NA; j_call: TRBJ1-1; v_call: TRBV3-1/TRBV3-2; cdr3_aa: CASSPFNTVTEAFF; cdr3_nt: TGTGCCAGCAGTCCCTTTAACACAGTCACTGAAGCTTTCTTT
d_call: NA; clone_size: NA; j_call: TRBJ1-2; v_call: TRBV12-5; cdr3_aa: CASGQSGGGTGYTF; cdr3_nt: TGTGCTAGTGGCCAAAGTGGCGGGGGAACCGGCTACACCTTC
d_call: NA; clone_size: NA; j_call: TRBJ2-2; v_call: TRBV7-8; cdr3_aa: CASRAYTGELFF; cdr3_nt: TGTGCCAGCAGGGCTTACACCGGGGAGCTGTTTTTT
d_call: NA; clone_size: NA; j_call: TRBJ1-2; v_call: TRBV15; cdr3_aa: CATSREYQGFSSF; cdr3_nt: TGTGCCACCAGCAGAGAATACCAGGGTTTTTCCTCCTTC
d_call: TRBD2; clone_size: NA; j_call: TRBJ2-1; v_call: TRBV4-1; cdr3_aa: CASSRGTSGGALYNEQFF; cdr3_nt: TGCGCCAGCAGCCGCGGGACTAGCGGGGGGGCTCTCTACAATGAGCAGTTCTTC
d_call: NA; clone_size: NA; j_call: TRBJ1-4; v_call: TRBV27; cdr3_aa: CASSLDRTNEKLFF; cdr3_nt: TGTGCCAGCAGTTTAGACAGAACTAATGAAAAACTGTTTTTT
d_call: TRBD2; clone_size: NA; j_call: TRBJ2-5; v_call: TRBV7-2; cdr3_aa: CASSLVAGDYETQYF; cdr3_nt: TGTGCCAGCAGCTTAGTAGCGGGAGATTATGAGACCCAGTACTTC
d_call: NA; clone_size: NA; j_call: TRBJ1-2; v_call: TRBV10-3; cdr3_aa: CAISERRTDGYTF; cdr3_nt: TGTGCCATCAGTGAGCGTAGGACAGATGGCTACACCTTC
d_call: TRBD1; clone_size: NA; j_call: TRBJ1-1; v_call: TRBV18; cdr3_aa: CASSPPGGTTEAFF; cdr3_nt: TGTGCCAGCTCACCCCCAGGGGGCACCACTGAAGCTTTCTTT
d_call: TRBD1; clone_size: NA; j_call: TRBJ1-2; v_call: TRBV6-5; cdr3_aa: CASLRQGTNYGYTF; cdr3_nt: TGTGCCAGCCTCAGACAGGGGACTAACTATGGCTACACCTTC
d_call: TRBD1; clone_size: NA; j_call: TRBJ1-5; v_call: TRBV6-6; cdr3_aa: CASSLPGTVSYSNQPQHF; cdr3_nt: TGTGCCAGCAGTCTTCCCGGGACAGTCTCTTATAGCAATCAGCCCCAGCATTTT
d_call: NA; clone_size: NA; j_call: TRBJ1-6; v_call: TRBV11-2; cdr3_aa: CASSPGLSWVRGIGSPLHF; cdr3_nt: TGTGCCAGCAGCCCCGGACTCTCGTGGGTGCGGGGAATAGGTTCACCCCTCCACTTT
d_call: TRBD1; clone_size: NA; j_call: TRBJ1-1; v_call: TRBV27; cdr3_aa: CASNTRTGRNTEAFF; cdr3_nt: TGTGCCAGCAATACCCGGACAGGGAGGAACACTGAAGCTTTCTTT
d_call: NA; clone_size: NA; j_call: TRBJ1-1; v_call: TRBV7-2; cdr3_aa: CASSLTRNTEAFF; cdr3_nt: TGTGCCAGCAGCTTGACACGGAACACTGAAGCTTTCTTT
d_call: NA; clone_size: once; j_call: TRBJ1-1; v_call: TRBV4-2; cdr3_aa: CASSQGGQAGGSAFF; cdr3_nt: TGTGCCAGCAGCCAAGGCGGTCAGGCGGGCGGCTCAGCTTTCTTT
d_call: NA; clone_size: NA; j_call: TRBJ2-3; v_call: TRBV7-6; cdr3_aa: CASSLVRAAADTQYF; cdr3_nt: TGTGCCAGCAGCTTAGTCAGGGCCGCTGCAGATACGCAGTATTTT
d_call: NA; clone_size: NA; j_call: TRBJ1-5; v_call: TRBV5-5; cdr3_aa: CASSLEQTNQPQHF; cdr3_nt: TGTGCCAGCAGCTTGGAACAAACCAATCAGCCCCAGCATTTT
d_call: TRBD1; clone_size: NA; j_call: TRBJ1-2; v_call: TRBV3-1/TRBV3-2; cdr3_aa: CASSLGAGGIYGYTF; cdr3_nt: TGTGCCAGCAGCCTCGGGGCAGGGGGGATCTATGGCTACACCTTC
d_call: TRBD2; clone_size: NA; j_call: TRBJ2-7; v_call: TRBV19; cdr3_aa: CASSILGGDYEQYF; cdr3_nt: TGTGCCAGTAGTATATTGGGGGGGGACTACGAGCAGTACTTC
d_call: TRBD2; clone_size: NA; j_call: TRBJ2-5; v_call: TRBV3-1/TRBV3-2; cdr3_aa: CASSPFGGGRGDQYF; cdr3_nt: TGTGCCAGCAGCCCTTTCGGGGGGGGTAGAGGGGACCAGTACTTC
d_call: TRBD2; clone_size: NA; j_call: TRBJ2-7; v_call: TRBV6-1; cdr3_aa: CASSALTSGETYEQYF; cdr3_nt: TGTGCCAGCAGTGCTCTGACTAGCGGGGAAACCTACGAGCAGTACTTC
d_call: TRBD2; clone_size: once; j_call: TRBJ2-5; v_call: TRBV6-2/TRBV6-3; cdr3_aa: CASSLILAGEETQYF; cdr3_nt: TGTGCCAGCAGTCTGATACTAGCGGGAGAGGAGACCCAGTACTTC